This T cell receptor beta chain emerged from a study of blood T cell repertoires in COVID-19. The V gene end was trimmed by 4 bases and the J gene end by 3 bases; junction bases not matched to a gene: 7. CDR1 is SGHNT and CDR2 is YYREEE in the germline V gene (reference sequence). There are 15 residues in the CDR3. The table came from immunoSEQ multiplex PCR; TCRdb's copy has only in-frame clones and leaves some out. The sample comprises around 130,000 clones, over 85% of which are singletons, and more than 3% rests with the top ten. Sequences were obtained from peripheral blood. This TCR was recovered from a man aged 45-60 years with active COVID-19. V usage is TRBV5-4 and J usage is TRBJ2-3, with TRBD2 matching 8 bases. DNA for the CDR3: TGTGCCAGCAGCGCGACTAGCGTCACGACAGATACGCAGTATTTT. This translates into CASSATSVTTDTQYF.